A selection of T cell receptor beta chains follows, all from one sample in a study of cytomegalovirus exposure and HLA in healthy donors. Data came from immunoSEQ multiplex PCR; TCRdb stores just in-frame clones and leaves some out. The sample shows approximately 250,000 clones, roughly 84% of them seen only once. The sequencing sample was made of PBMCs. Receptor source: a girl aged 2-10 years in good health and CMV-seronegative. Both conserved end residues are part of each CDR3. A D gene is named only where the DNA matches it firmly. Part of the rows lack a size; the others show once, few, many or a class for expanded clones.

J gene: TRBJ1-6; CDR3 length: 14; clone size: -; V gene: TRBV11-3; D gene: -; CDR3 DNA: TGTGCCAGCAGCCCCTTCGACACCCCAGGGCCCCTCCACTTT; CDR3 protein: CASSPFDTPGPLHF
J gene: TRBJ2-5; CDR3 length: 17; clone size: -; V gene: TRBV2; D gene: -; CDR3 DNA: TGTGCCAGCAGTGATATATTAAACCTAGCTCCAGAGGAGACCCAGTACTTC; CDR3 protein: CASSDILNLAPEETQYF
J gene: TRBJ2-1; CDR3 length: 14; clone size: -; V gene: TRBV7-2; D gene: -; CDR3 DNA: TGTGCCAGCAGCTTAATCGGACTGGACCATGAGCAGTTCTTC; CDR3 protein: CASSLIGLDHEQFF
J gene: TRBJ2-7; CDR3 length: 14; clone size: once; V gene: TRBV7-9; D gene: -; CDR3 DNA: TGTGCCAGCAGCGAAAGTGGGGCCGGTTACGAGCAGTACTTC; CDR3 protein: CASSESGAGYEQYF
J gene: TRBJ1-1; CDR3 length: 14; clone size: -; V gene: TRBV5-1; D gene: -; CDR3 DNA: TGCGCCAGCTCACTCGGACAGTCGAACACTGAAGCTTTCTTT; CDR3 protein: CASSLGQSNTEAFF
J gene: TRBJ2-7; CDR3 length: 12; clone size: -; V gene: TRBV7-9; D gene: -; CDR3 DNA: TGTTCCAGCAGATCTAGCTCCTACGAGCAGTACTTC; CDR3 protein: CSSRSSSYEQYF
J gene: TRBJ2-7; CDR3 length: 14; clone size: -; V gene: TRBV30; D gene: -; CDR3 DNA: TGTGCCTGGAGTTGGCCGGGAAGACCATACGAGCAGTACTTC; CDR3 protein: CAWSWPGRPYEQYF
J gene: TRBJ2-2; CDR3 length: 16; clone size: -; V gene: TRBV7-3; D gene: TRBD2; CDR3 DNA: TGTGCCAGCAGCTTAAGGGCTAGCGGGGGTACCGGGGAGCTGTTTTTT; CDR3 protein: CASSLRASGGTGELFF
J gene: TRBJ1-6; CDR3 length: 16; clone size: -; V gene: TRBV30; D gene: TRBD1; CDR3 DNA: TGTGCCTGGAGTGTGGGACAGGCCCTGGGTGGGTCACCCCTCCACTTT; CDR3 protein: CAWSVGQALGGSPLHF
J gene: TRBJ2-7; CDR3 length: 15; clone size: -; V gene: TRBV6-6; D gene: TRBD2; CDR3 DNA: TGTGCCAGTCGGGGTGGCGGGAGGGTGCCCTACGAGCAGTACTTC; CDR3 protein: CASRGGGRVPYEQYF
J gene: TRBJ2-3; CDR3 length: 14; clone size: -; V gene: TRBV6-5; D gene: TRBD1; CDR3 DNA: TGTGCCAGCAGTGAAGACAGGGGAACAGATACGCAGTATTTT; CDR3 protein: CASSEDRGTDTQYF
J gene: TRBJ1-5; CDR3 length: 13; clone size: once; V gene: TRBV7-6; D gene: -; CDR3 DNA: TGTGCCAGCAGCCTAGCAGGGGATCAGTCCCAGCATTTT; CDR3 protein: CASSLAGDQSQHF
J gene: TRBJ2-1; CDR3 length: 16; clone size: -; V gene: TRBV7-3; D gene: TRBD2; CDR3 DNA: TGTGCCAGCAGGCCAATATCGGGGGGGCGGGATAATGAGCAGTTCTTC; CDR3 protein: CASRPISGGRDNEQFF
J gene: TRBJ2-2; CDR3 length: 18; clone size: -; V gene: TRBV7-9; D gene: -; CDR3 DNA: TGTGCCAGCAGCCCCCCCCCAGGGCAGGGGATGAACACCGGGGAGCTGTTTTTT; CDR3 protein: CASSPPPGQGMNTGELFF
J gene: TRBJ2-3; CDR3 length: 15; clone size: -; V gene: TRBV11-2; D gene: TRBD1; CDR3 DNA: TGTGCCAGCAGCTTAGTGACAGGGGGCGAGGTTACGCAGTATTTT; CDR3 protein: CASSLVTGGEVTQYF
J gene: TRBJ1-2; CDR3 length: 12; clone size: -; V gene: TRBV29-1; D gene: TRBD1; CDR3 DNA: TGCAGCGTCGTCACGCAGGGGGCCGACTACACCTTC; CDR3 protein: CSVVTQGADYTF
J gene: TRBJ2-7; CDR3 length: 12; clone size: -; V gene: TRBV5-1; D gene: -; CDR3 DNA: TGCGCCAGCAGCTTGGACAGGGCCGAGCAGTACTTC; CDR3 protein: CASSLDRAEQYF
J gene: TRBJ1-3; CDR3 length: 17; clone size: -; V gene: TRBV4-1; D gene: TRBD1; CDR3 DNA: TGCGCCAGCAGCCACCAGCCGACAGGGGGCTCTGGAAACACCATATATTTT; CDR3 protein: CASSHQPTGGSGNTIYF
J gene: TRBJ2-7; CDR3 length: 17; clone size: -; V gene: TRBV27; D gene: TRBD1; CDR3 DNA: TGTGCCAGCAGTTTATCGATACAGGGGGCCGGCTCCTACGAGCAGTACTTC; CDR3 protein: CASSLSIQGAGSYEQYF
J gene: TRBJ2-1; CDR3 length: 17; clone size: -; V gene: TRBV27; D gene: -; CDR3 DNA: TGTGCCAGCAGTTTTTACTCGCCTAGCGATAACTACAATGAGCAGTTCTTC; CDR3 protein: CASSFYSPSDNYNEQFF
J gene: TRBJ2-5; CDR3 length: 17; clone size: -; V gene: TRBV5-1; D gene: TRBD2; CDR3 DNA: TGCGCCAGCAGCTTGGGGACTAGCGGGGGGGCCCGGGAGACCCAGTACTTC; CDR3 protein: CASSLGTSGGARETQYF
J gene: TRBJ1-5; CDR3 length: 15; clone size: -; V gene: TRBV11-2; D gene: TRBD1; CDR3 DNA: TGTGCCAGCAGCTTAGGTCTACAGGGGTATCAGCCCCAGCATTTT; CDR3 protein: CASSLGLQGYQPQHF
J gene: TRBJ1-2; CDR3 length: 13; clone size: -; V gene: TRBV7-6; D gene: -; CDR3 DNA: TGTGCCAGCAGCTTAGTAGCCAACTATGGCTACACCTTC; CDR3 protein: CASSLVANYGYTF
J gene: TRBJ2-7; CDR3 length: 15; clone size: once; V gene: TRBV27; D gene: TRBD1; CDR3 DNA: TGTGCCAGCAGTTTATTACCGGGACAGGCCTACGAGCAGTACTTC; CDR3 protein: CASSLLPGQAYEQYF
J gene: TRBJ2-7; CDR3 length: 12; clone size: few; V gene: TRBV7-9; D gene: -; CDR3 DNA: TGTGCCAGCAGCATTCCTCCTTACGAGCAGTACTTC; CDR3 protein: CASSIPPYEQYF
J gene: TRBJ2-3; CDR3 length: 16; clone size: -; V gene: TRBV6-5; D gene: TRBD2; CDR3 DNA: TGTGCCAGCAGTTACAATCGGGGGGGGTTTTTTGATACGCAGTATTTT; CDR3 protein: CASSYNRGGFFDTQYF
J gene: TRBJ2-2; CDR3 length: 14; clone size: -; V gene: TRBV7-9; D gene: -; CDR3 DNA: TGTGCCAGCAGCTCTGGCAGGGCCACCGGGGAGCTGTTTTTT; CDR3 protein: CASSSGRATGELFF
J gene: TRBJ1-1; CDR3 length: 16; clone size: -; V gene: TRBV11-3; D gene: TRBD1; CDR3 DNA: TGTGCCAGCAGCCCGGGGACAGGGGAGCCCAGCACTGAAGCTTTCTTT; CDR3 protein: CASSPGTGEPSTEAFF
J gene: TRBJ1-4; CDR3 length: 16; clone size: -; V gene: TRBV6-1; D gene: TRBD1; CDR3 DNA: TGTGCCAGCAGTGAGGGACCGGGACAGGGTGGGGAAAAACTGTTTTTT; CDR3 protein: CASSEGPGQGGEKLFF
J gene: TRBJ1-3; CDR3 length: 16; clone size: -; V gene: TRBV11-2; D gene: -; CDR3 DNA: TGTGCCACCAGGATCACAGGGACCTACTCTGGAAACACCATATATTTT; CDR3 protein: CATRITGTYSGNTIYF
J gene: TRBJ2-7; CDR3 length: 14; clone size: -; V gene: TRBV11-2; D gene: -; CDR3 DNA: TGTGCCAGCAGCTTAGAAAGGGGTTACTACGAGCAGTACTTC; CDR3 protein: CASSLERGYYEQYF
J gene: TRBJ1-2; CDR3 length: 15; clone size: few; V gene: TRBV19; D gene: TRBD1; CDR3 DNA: TGTGCCAGTACCGAAACCGGGACAGCTAACTATGGCTACACCTTC; CDR3 protein: CASTETGTANYGYTF
J gene: TRBJ1-4; CDR3 length: 15; clone size: -; V gene: TRBV7-9; D gene: -; CDR3 DNA: TGTTCCAGCAGCTTAGGGGCCAGAAGAAGTGAAAAACTGTTTTTT; CDR3 protein: CSSSLGARRSEKLFF
J gene: TRBJ2-1; CDR3 length: 15; clone size: -; V gene: TRBV4-2; D gene: -; CDR3 DNA: TGTGCCAGCAGCCAAGAGGCCCCCAGGTACAATGAGCAGTTCTTC; CDR3 protein: CASSQEAPRYNEQFF
J gene: TRBJ2-2; CDR3 length: 15; clone size: -; V gene: TRBV7-8; D gene: TRBD2; CDR3 DNA: TGTGCCCTAAGTAGCGGGAGGGCCGGCACCGGGGAGCTGTTTTTT; CDR3 protein: CALSSGRAGTGELFF
J gene: TRBJ1-2; CDR3 length: 16; clone size: few; V gene: TRBV6-6; D gene: TRBD1; CDR3 DNA: TGTGCCAGCAGTTACACGCAAATGACAGGGAACTATGGCTACACCTTC; CDR3 protein: CASSYTQMTGNYGYTF
J gene: TRBJ2-1; CDR3 length: 17; clone size: -; V gene: TRBV2; D gene: -; CDR3 DNA: TGTGCCAGCAGGAAAAAAACCCCCGGGACTTCATACAATGAGCAGTTCTTC; CDR3 protein: CASRKKTPGTSYNEQFF
J gene: TRBJ2-1; CDR3 length: 15; clone size: -; V gene: TRBV30; D gene: TRBD1; CDR3 DNA: TGTGCCTGGAGTCGGAGACAGGGATGGGGCAATGAGCAGTTCTTC; CDR3 protein: CAWSRRQGWGNEQFF